A selection of T cell receptor beta chains follows, all from one sample in a study of CXCR3-negative and CXCR3-positive naive CD8 T cells. TCRdb re-called the 5' RACE reads and shows each CDR3 protein once, DNA omitted. This table lists under 150,000 distinct CDR3 sequences. Sequencing was done on a sample of naive CXCR3+ CD8+ T cells from blood. These receptors originate from a human donor in good health. Some clones in this sample may be carry-over from other donors' samples. The CDR3 runs from the conserved cysteine through the conserved F or W.

CDR3 length	V gene	J gene	CDR3 protein
15	TRBV4-1	TRBJ2-5	CASSHTQGGEETQYF
13	TRBV29-1	TRBJ1-4	CSAGDRRPEKLFF
14	TRBV5-1	TRBJ2-2	CASSLTENTGELFF
16	TRBV28	TRBJ2-5	CASSPMTSGRSETQYF
14	TRBV29-1	TRBJ2-5	CSVHPPGQGETQYF
13	TRBV7-6	TRBJ2-5	CASSLGGGETQYF
17	TRBV19	TRBJ2-1	CASSIAFGTGIYNEQFF
15	TRBV28	TRBJ1-2	CASTLQTRGARGYTF
14	TRBV28	TRBJ2-5	CASSRDRGLETQYF
13	TRBV6-2/TRBV6-3	TRBJ2-5	CASAERSGETQYF
16	TRBV5-1	TRBJ2-3	CASSLGPAETTDTQYF
15	TRBV12-3/TRBV12-4	TRBJ2-5	CASSLALRTAQIQYF
16	TRBV2	TRBJ2-1	CASSKNPGGSYNEQFF
14	TRBV7-9	TRBJ2-7	CASSARGSSYEQYF
15	TRBV29-1	TRBJ2-7	CSVETSGGRLYEQYF
13	TRBV20-1	TRBJ2-7	CSARARTLYEQYF
15	TRBV4-1	TRBJ2-1	CASSQEEGSYNEQFF
14	TRBV10-2	TRBJ1-2	CASSESRGDYGYTF
11	TRBV29-1	TRBJ1-1	CSVDGGTEAFF
15	TRBV12-3/TRBV12-4	TRBJ2-7	CASSTTDRDLYEQYF
13	TRBV7-9	TRBJ2-7	CASSPPGTYEQYF
15	TRBV21-1	TRBJ2-7	CASLGDRVGFDEQYF
16	TRBV20-1	TRBJ2-2	CSARDRSGDITGELFF
16	TRBV7-8	TRBJ2-7	CASSTWTGAGEYEQYF
13	TRBV11-3	TRBJ2-5	CASSLALEETQYF
22	TRBV4-2	TRBJ2-1	CASSHSARLAAFEGGSYNEQFF
15	TRBV5-6	TRBJ2-2	CASSFFDRGPGELFF
16	TRBV4-2	TRBJ2-5	CASSQAGLAGEETQYF
16	TRBV9	TRBJ2-1	CASSVASASSYNEQFF
15	TRBV20-1	TRBJ2-3	CSARDPRLGADTQYF
13	TRBV27	TRBJ1-1	CASSWAANTEAFF
14	TRBV6-2/TRBV6-3	TRBJ2-1	CASSYEAGNNEQFF
14	TRBV5-1	TRBJ2-7	CASSLVGSLYEQYF
15	TRBV5-1	TRBJ2-7	CASSYPRQGPYEQYF
16	TRBV20-1	TRBJ2-1	CSARDRETSDYNEQFF
16	TRBV7-3	TRBJ2-1	CASSFNPASTSREQFF
15	TRBV4-1	TRBJ1-6	CASSQWGQGDSPLHF
15	TRBV10-3	TRBJ1-1	CAISPSTSPDTEAFF
15	TRBV7-9	TRBJ2-3	CASSFGVASTDTQYF
12	TRBV6-5	TRBJ2-5	CASREHQETQYF
16	TRBV28	TRBJ2-1	CASSLVSASSYNEQFF